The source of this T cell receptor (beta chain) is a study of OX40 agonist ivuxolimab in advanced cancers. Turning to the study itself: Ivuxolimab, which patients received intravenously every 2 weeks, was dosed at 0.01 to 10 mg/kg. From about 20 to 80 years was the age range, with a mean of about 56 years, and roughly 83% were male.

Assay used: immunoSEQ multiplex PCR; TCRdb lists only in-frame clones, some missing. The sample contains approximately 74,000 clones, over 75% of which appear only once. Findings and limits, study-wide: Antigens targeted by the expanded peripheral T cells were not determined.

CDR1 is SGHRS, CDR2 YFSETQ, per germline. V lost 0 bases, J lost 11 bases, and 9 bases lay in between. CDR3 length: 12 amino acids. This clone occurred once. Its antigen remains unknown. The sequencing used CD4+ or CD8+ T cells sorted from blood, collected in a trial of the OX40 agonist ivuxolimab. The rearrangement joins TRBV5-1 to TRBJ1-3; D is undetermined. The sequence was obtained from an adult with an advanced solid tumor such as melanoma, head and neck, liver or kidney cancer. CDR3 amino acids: CASSLEGSPIYF. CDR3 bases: TGCGCCAGCAGCTTGGAAGGGTCGCCCATATATTTT.